These T cell receptor beta chains were read from a single sample in a study of molecular identifiers for immune sequencing clone quantification. One entry per CDR3 protein, called by TCRdb with MiXCR from the PCR reads. This sample has 7,500 to 10,000 distinct CDR3 sequences; about an eighth occur once, and the top ten carry approximately 1.5%. Material for sequencing was naive CD8+ T cells from blood, with Jurkat cell RNA spiked in. All receptors derive from a human donor in good health. Some libraries in this study had Jurkat cell RNA spiked in. The CDR3 runs from the conserved cysteine through the conserved F or W. Fields, in order: V gene, J gene, clone size, D gene, CDR3 protein, CDR3 DNA. The D gene is left open where the match is weak. The listing skips clone size in some rows; elsewhere it reads once, few, many or a size class.

V: TRBV29-1
J: TRBJ2-7
size: medium-sized
D: NA
CDR3: CSVLANPTEQYF
DNA: TGCAGCGTTCTAGCTAACCCGACCGAGCAGTACTTC

V: TRBV14
J: TRBJ1-1
size: many
D: TRBD1
CDR3: CASSQDTGTGDTEAFF
DNA: TGTGCCAGCAGCCAAGACACCGGGACAGGGGACACTGAAGCTTTCTTT

V: TRBV3-1
J: TRBJ2-5
size: few
D: TRBD2
CDR3: CASSPSTSGVETQYF
DNA: TGTGCCAGCAGCCCCTCCACTAGCGGCGTAGAGACCCAGTACTTC

V: TRBV29-1
J: TRBJ1-1
size: NA
D: NA
CDR3: CSAGPGTEAFF
DNA: TGCAGCGCGGGGCCGGGCACTGAAGCTTTCTTT

V: TRBV19
J: TRBJ2-1
size: many
D: TRBD2
CDR3: CASSIGERGLYNEQFF
DNA: TGTGCCAGTAGTATAGGTGAGCGGGGCTTGTACAATGAGCAGTTCTTC

V: TRBV27
J: TRBJ2-7
size: many
D: NA
CDR3: CASSTTYEQYF
DNA: TGTGCCAGCAGTACAACCTACGAGCAGTACTTC

V: TRBV5-3
J: TRBJ2-7
size: many
D: NA
CDR3: CASSLEGDEQYF
DNA: TGTGCCAGCTCTCTCGAAGGGGATGAACAGTACTTC

V: TRBV5-6
J: TRBJ2-4
size: medium-sized
D: NA
CDR3: CASRRHATEKNIQYF
DNA: TGTGCCAGCAGACGACACGCGACGGAAAAAAACATTCAGTACTTC

V: TRBV9
J: TRBJ2-7
size: many
D: NA
CDR3: CASSDDYSYEQYF
DNA: TGTGCCAGCAGCGACGACTACTCCTACGAGCAGTACTTC

V: TRBV2
J: TRBJ2-3
size: medium-sized
D: TRBD1
CDR3: CASSDGTASTDTQYF
DNA: TGTGCCAGCAGTGATGGGACAGCCAGCACAGATACGCAGTATTTT

V: TRBV19
J: TRBJ1-4
size: many
D: NA
CDR3: CASSTDELWMDSNEKLFF
DNA: TGTGCCAGTAGTACGGACGAGCTTTGGATGGACTCTAATGAAAAACTGTTTTTT

V: TRBV5-1
J: TRBJ1-1
size: medium-sized
D: NA
CDR3: CASSLGQTEAFF
DNA: TGCGCCAGCAGCTTGGGGCAGACTGAAGCTTTCTTT

V: TRBV20-1
J: TRBJ1-2
size: many
D: NA
CDR3: CSARDRTVNYGYTF
DNA: TGCAGTGCTAGAGATAGGACAGTGAACTATGGCTACACCTTC

V: TRBV14
J: TRBJ2-7
size: medium-sized
D: NA
CDR3: CASSQKGGAGVREQYF
DNA: TGTGCCAGCAGCCAAAAGGGGGGTGCCGGGGTCCGGGAGCAGTACTTC

V: TRBV5-1
J: TRBJ2-5
size: medium-sized
D: TRBD2
CDR3: CASTASGGEGETQYF
DNA: TGCGCCAGCACCGCTAGCGGGGGAGAAGGGGAGACCCAGTACTTC

V: TRBV15
J: TRBJ2-6
size: NA
D: NA
CDR3: CAPSRVGYSGANVLTF
DNA: TGTGCCCCCAGCAGAGTGGGATACTCTGGGGCCAACGTCCTGACTTTC

V: TRBV5-3
J: TRBJ2-5
size: once
D: NA
CDR3: CATSPMDRPQETQYF
DNA: TGTGCCACATCGCCGATGGACAGACCGCAGGAGACCCAGTACTTC

V: TRBV6-6
J: TRBJ2-5
size: NA
D: NA
CDR3: CASTLNPQETQYF
DNA: TGTGCCAGCACCTTAAACCCCCAAGAGACCCAGTACTTC